This T cell receptor (beta chain) was found in a study of shared clonotypes between healthy human individuals. This table comes from immunoSEQ multiplex PCR, and its TCRdb copy is limited to in-frame clones, with some not included. The sample shows around 2.1 million clones, about 94% of them seen only once. Per the germline V gene, CDR1 is SGHAT and CDR2 is FQNNGV. The CDR3 totals 11 residues. V was shortened by 3 bases and J by 8 bases, with 7 bases between the two germline ends. This sequence joins TRBV11-2 and TRBJ1-1; D call uncertain. Material: naive CD4+ T cells sorted from blood. Subset denoted: CD45RA+ positively selected. The sequence came from a man aged 18 to 30 in good health. For the CDR3, the DNA is TGTGCCAGCAGCTTTAGTGTAGAAGCTTTCTTT. Protein: CASSFSVEAFF.